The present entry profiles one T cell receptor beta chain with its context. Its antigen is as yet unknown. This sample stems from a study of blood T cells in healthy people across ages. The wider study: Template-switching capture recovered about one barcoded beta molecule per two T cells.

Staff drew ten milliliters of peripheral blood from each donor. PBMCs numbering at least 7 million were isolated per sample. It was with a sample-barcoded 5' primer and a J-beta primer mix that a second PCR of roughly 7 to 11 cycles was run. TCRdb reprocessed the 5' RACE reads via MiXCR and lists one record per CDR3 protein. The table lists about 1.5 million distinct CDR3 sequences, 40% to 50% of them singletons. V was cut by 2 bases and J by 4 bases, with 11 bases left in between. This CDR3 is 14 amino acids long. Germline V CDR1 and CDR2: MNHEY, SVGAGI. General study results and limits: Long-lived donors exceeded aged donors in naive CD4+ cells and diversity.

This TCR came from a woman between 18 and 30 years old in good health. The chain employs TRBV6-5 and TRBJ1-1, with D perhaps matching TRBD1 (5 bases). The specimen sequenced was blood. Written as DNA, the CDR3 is TGTGCCAGCAGTTACATGCAGGGACGCACTGAAGCTTTCTTT. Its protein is CASSYMQGRTEAFF.